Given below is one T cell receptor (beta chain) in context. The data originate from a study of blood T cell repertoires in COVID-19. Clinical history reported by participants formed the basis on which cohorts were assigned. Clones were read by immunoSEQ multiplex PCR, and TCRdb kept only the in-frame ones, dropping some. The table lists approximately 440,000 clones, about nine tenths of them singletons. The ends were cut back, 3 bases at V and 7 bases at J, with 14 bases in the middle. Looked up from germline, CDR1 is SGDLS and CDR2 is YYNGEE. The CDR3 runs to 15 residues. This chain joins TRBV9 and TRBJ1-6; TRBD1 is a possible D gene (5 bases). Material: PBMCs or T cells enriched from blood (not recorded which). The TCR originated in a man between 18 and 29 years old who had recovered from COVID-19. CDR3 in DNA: TGTGCCAGCAGCGGTTTGGGGGGTTCGAATTCACCCCTCCACTTT. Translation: CASSGLGGSNSPLHF.